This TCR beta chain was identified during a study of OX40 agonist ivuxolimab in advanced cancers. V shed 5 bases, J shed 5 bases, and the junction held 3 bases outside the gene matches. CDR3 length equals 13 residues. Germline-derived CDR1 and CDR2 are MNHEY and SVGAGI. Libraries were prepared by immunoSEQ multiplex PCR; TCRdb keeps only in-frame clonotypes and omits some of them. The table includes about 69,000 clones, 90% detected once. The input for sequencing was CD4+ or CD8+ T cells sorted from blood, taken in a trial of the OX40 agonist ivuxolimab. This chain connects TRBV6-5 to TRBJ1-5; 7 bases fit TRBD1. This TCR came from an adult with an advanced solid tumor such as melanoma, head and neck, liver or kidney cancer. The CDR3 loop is CASSGDSHQPQHF. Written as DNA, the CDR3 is TGTGCCAGCAGTGGGGACAGCCATCAGCCCCAGCATTTT.